The 27 T cell receptor beta chains given below trace back to one sample, sequenced in a study of blood T cell repertoires in COVID-19. Clones were sequenced by immunoSEQ multiplex PCR, and TCRdb holds only the in-frame ones, with some missing. The table includes tens of thousands of clones, roughly 80% detected once. The specimen sequenced was peripheral blood. The receptors were sampled from a woman aged 70 to 79 with active or convalescent COVID-19.

This chain connects TRBV11-2 to TRBJ2-2; 9 nucleotides agree with TRBD2. J lost 4 bases, V lost 4 bases, and 7 bases had no gene match. Germline-derived CDR1 and CDR2 are SGHAT and FQNNGV. The length of the CDR3 is 16 residues. CDR3 in DNA: TGTGCCAGCAGCTGGGTAGCGGGGGCCAGCACCGGGGAGCTGTTTTTT. Its protein is CASSWVAGASTGELFF.

The chain uses TRBV7-2 and TRBJ1-6, with D possibly TRBD1 on 6 matching bases. Germline assignment: CDR1 SGHTA and CDR2 FQGNSA. The CDR3 contains 14 residues. The V end lost 4 bases, the J end lost 9 bases, and 13 bases lay between the germline ends. This chain's CDR3 is CASSSPQGSSPLHF. DNA of the CDR3: TGTGCCAGCAGCTCCCCCCAGGGGAGTTCACCCCTCCACTTT.

V gene TRBV6-1 combines with J gene TRBJ1-5, with unresolved D. CDR3 size: 14 residues. The germline V and J ends were trimmed by 3 bases and 3 bases, with 9 bases remaining between them. Germline assignment: CDR1 MNHNS and CDR2 SASEGT. The CDR3 loop is CASSDLRANQPQHF. The CDR3 coding sequence is TGTGCCAGCAGTGACCTGCGGGCCAATCAGCCCCAGCATTTT.

Comment on this clone: Other DNA variants within this sample encode the same CDR3. The V call is TRBV3-1 (or the pseudogene TRBV3-2), the J call TRBJ2-2; 8 bases align to TRBD2. The germline gives CDR1 LGHDT, CDR2 YNNKEL (reference sequence). V trimming: 4 bases; J trimming: 4 bases; junction bases outside the gene matches: 5. The CDR3 is 15 amino acids. CDR3 DNA: TGTGCCAGCAGCCGCGGACTAGCAGGCACCGGGGAGCTGTTTTTT. Protein product: CASSRGLAGTGELFF.

This chain connects TRBV2 to TRBJ1-2; the match to TRBD1 covers 7 bases. The CDR3 is made up of 12 amino acids. With 7 bases clipped from V and 4 bases from J, the junction kept 3 bases outside the gene matches. The germline V gene encodes CDR1 SNHLY and CDR2 FYNNEI. The CDR3 is CASKGQLYGYTF. The CDR3 nucleotides are TGTGCCAGCAAGGGACAGCTCTATGGCTACACCTTC. Full variable domain (rest looked up from reference TRBV2 and TRBJ1-2): EPEVTQTPSHQVTQMGQEVILRCVPISNHLYFYWYRQILGQKVEFLVSFYNNEISEKSEIFDDQFSVERPDGSNFTLKIRSTKLEDSAMYFCASKGQLYGYTFGSGTRLTVV.

The CDR3 DNA reads TGCAGCGTGGGGGGGACAGGCGTCTCTGGGGCCAACGTCCTGACTTTC. Protein sequence: CSVGGTGVSGANVLTF. The chain links TRBV29-1 to TRBJ2-6; D may be TRBD1 (8 bases). The CDR3 covers 16 residues. V lost 6 bases and J lost 0, with 15 bases in between. The germline V gene has CDR1 SQVTM and CDR2 ANQGSEA.

The rearrangement uses TRBV4-2 and TRBJ2-5; TRBD2 aligns across 9 bases. The CDR3 is made up of 15 amino acids. The ends lost 3 bases at V and 5 bases at J; junction bases unmatched: 7. The germline V gene has CDR1 LGHNA and CDR2 YNFKEQ. CDR3 loop: CASSQGLAMRETQYF. For the CDR3, the DNA is TGTGCCAGCAGCCAGGGACTAGCTATGAGGGAGACCCAGTACTTC.

V gene TRBV4-1 combines with J gene TRBJ1-1; possibly TRBD1 for D (6 bases). Germline V gives CDR1 MGHRA, CDR2 YSYEKL. This CDR3 spans 14 amino acids. V lost 3 bases and J lost 2, with 10 bases in between. The DNA of the CDR3 is TGCGCCAGCAGCCACCAGGACAGAAACACTGAAGCTTTCTTT. It codes for CASSHQDRNTEAFF.

The gene calls are TRBV6-5 and TRBJ2-7, with D maybe TRBD1 (5 bases). The CDR3 spans 14 residues. Germline CDR1 reads MNHEY; CDR2 reads SVGAGI. V was cut by 0 bases and J by 5 bases, with 11 bases left in between. CDR3 sequence: CASSYSKQVHEQYF. CDR3 coding DNA: TGTGCCAGCAGTTACTCGAAACAGGTTCACGAGCAGTACTTC.

This clone was picked up one time. The V gene is TRBV24-1, the J gene TRBJ2-7; 10 bases fit TRBD2. Germline lookup yields CDR1 KGHDR and CDR2 SFDVKD. The V segment lost 3 bases and the J segment 2 bases; nucleotides outside the gene matches: 3. The CDR3 loop spans 15 amino acids. CDR3 coding DNA: TGTGCCACCAGTGATCCTAGCGGGGGAACCTACGAGCAGTACTTC. Residues: CATSDPSGGTYEQYF.

This rearrangement joins TRBV6-2 or TRBV6-3 to TRBJ1-1; D might be TRBD1 (6 bases). CDR3 size: 14 residues. Germline-derived CDR1 and CDR2 are MNHEY and SVGEGT. Trimming pared 6 bases from V and 5 bases from J, leaving 16 bases between. This CDR3 reads CASSLSAGVTEAFF. The CDR3 DNA sequence: TGTGCCAGCAGCTTATCGGCAGGGGTTACTGAAGCTTTCTTT.

This clone was detected only a few times. The chain uses TRBV18 and TRBJ2-2, with 8 bases identical to TRBD1. The germline V gene has CDR1 KGHSH and CDR2 LQKENI. Trimming at V came to 4 bases and at J to 1 base, leaving 2 bases not matched to a gene. The length of the CDR3 is 15 residues. CDR3 in DNA: TGTGCCAGCTCACGTACAGGGGGGAACACCGGGGAGCTGTTTTTT. Protein sequence: CASSRTGGNTGELFF.

The chain carries TRBV5-1 and TRBJ2-6; a weak D match, TRBD2 (5 bases). The V end lost 6 bases, the J end lost 4 bases, and 11 bases lay between the germline ends. The CDR3 spans 14 residues. The germline gives CDR1 SGHRS, CDR2 YFSETQ. The CDR3 protein is CASNPTIGANVLTF. CDR3 DNA: TGCGCCAGCAACCCGACTATCGGGGCCAACGTCCTGACTTTC. Based on the CDR3 plus reference TRBV5-1 and TRBJ2-6, the full variable domain is KAGVTQTPRYLIKTRGQQVTLSCSPISGHRSVSWYQQTPGQGLQFLFEYFSETQRNKGNFPGRFSGRQFSNSRSEMNVSTLELGDSALYLCASNPTIGANVLTFGAGSRLTVL.

The chain uses TRBV5-1 and TRBJ2-7; 8 bases are shared with TRBD1. The CDR3 sequence is 16 residues long. Looked up from germline, CDR1 is SGHRS and CDR2 is YFSETQ. V lost 4 bases and J lost 4; bases outside the gene matches: 13. The CDR3: CASSLTGDPSLYEQYF. In DNA, the CDR3 is TGCGCCAGCAGCCTGACAGGGGACCCCTCCCTTTACGAGCAGTACTTC. The full variable domain, rest sourced from reference TRBV5-1 and TRBJ2-7, is KAGVTQTPRYLIKTRGQQVTLSCSPISGHRSVSWYQQTPGQGLQFLFEYFSETQRNKGNFPGRFSGRQFSNSRSEMNVSTLELGDSALYLCASSLTGDPSLYEQYFGPGTRLTVT.

This chain joins TRBV9 and TRBJ2-3; D is possibly TRBD2 (7 bases). This CDR3 is built from 17 residues. Germline CDR1 and CDR2: SGDLS and YYNGEE. Trimming took off 4 bases at V and 0 bases at J, with 18 bases between the two ends. For the CDR3, the DNA is TGTGCCAGCAGCCGGGGCGGGGGCGTCCCTAGCACAGATACGCAGTATTTT. It encodes CASSRGGGVPSTDTQYF.

The CDR3 DNA follows: TGTGCCAGCAGCCCGGCGGGGGCGCAAGGCACTGAAGCTTTCTTT. Its translation: CASSPAGAQGTEAFF. The genes are TRBV4-2 and TRBJ1-1; D is perhaps TRBD1 (6 bases). Germline values: CDR1 LGHNA, CDR2 YNFKEQ. V was pared by 4 bases and J by 4 bases, with 16 bases between. The CDR3 runs 15 residues.

The genes are TRBV7-2 and TRBJ2-1, with D perhaps matching TRBD2 (5 bases). Germline values: CDR1 SGHTA, CDR2 FQGNSA. Between the trimmed V and J ends, which lost 4 bases and 8 bases, there was a span of 21 bases. The CDR3 is 16 amino acids. The CDR3 loop reads CASSSGRLAPLYEQFF. The CDR3 DNA follows: TGTGCCAGCAGCTCGGGAAGGCTAGCCCCTTTGTATGAGCAGTTCTTC.

This chain links TRBV3-1 (or the pseudogene TRBV3-2) with TRBJ1-5, with 9 bases matching TRBD1. This CDR3 comprises 20 residues. V lost 4 bases to trimming and J lost 6 bases; unmatched junction nucleotides: 22. Germline assignment: CDR1 LGHDT and CDR2 YNNKEL (reference sequence). The CDR3 nucleotides read TGTGCCAGCAGCCCAAGCTCTATTTCCGGGACAGGGAGTTTGAGTCAGCCCCAGCATTTT. Translated: CASSPSSISGTGSLSQPQHF.

The DNA for the CDR3 is TGTGCCAGTAGTGTCACTAGCGGGGGATGGATCGGGGAGCTGTTTTTT. Protein product: CASSVTSGGWIGELFF. The chain joins TRBV19 to TRBJ2-2, with 11 bases matching TRBD2. Germline loops: CDR1 LNHDA, CDR2 SQIVND (reference sequence). V lost 5 bases, J lost 7 bases, and 9 bases stayed unmatched. The CDR3 is 16 residues long.

The chain recombines TRBV10-3 with TRBJ2-6; 9 nucleotides agree with TRBD1. V lost 1 base and J lost 1; bases outside the gene matches: 17. Germline loops: CDR1 ENHRY, CDR2 SYGVKD. The CDR3 totals 22 residues. CDR3 region: CAISEWVGLTGGFGSGANVLTF. The CDR3 DNA is TGTGCCATCAGTGAGTGGGTGGGATTAACAGGGGGCTTCGGATCTGGGGCCAACGTCCTGACTTTC.

V and J are TRBV4-1 and TRBJ1-1, with TRBD1 identical over 7 bases. This CDR3 contains 16 residues. After removal of 2 bases from V and 5 bases from J, the junction contained 11 bases not matched to a gene. The V gene's germline CDR1 is MGHRA and CDR2 YSYEKL. CDR3 sequence: CASSQQPDAGGTEAFF. The CDR3 nucleotides are TGCGCCAGCAGCCAACAACCGGACGCAGGGGGTACTGAAGCTTTCTTT.

The J gene is TRBJ2-2, the V gene TRBV10-3; D unclear. The CDR3 has 13 amino acids. The V end lost 4 bases, the J end lost 4 bases, and 7 bases lay between the germline ends. CDR1 and CDR2 (germline): ENHRY, SYGVKD. CDR3 protein: CAISVISTGELFF. The DNA for the CDR3 is TGTGCCATCAGTGTTATCAGCACCGGGGAGCTGTTTTTT.

V gene TRBV7-9 combines with J gene TRBJ1-1; no firm D call. Trimming pared 5 bases from V and 0 bases from J, leaving 7 bases between. The CDR3 is 13 residues long. Germline CDR1 SEHNR, CDR2 FQNEAQ (reference sequence). As DNA, the CDR3 is TGTGCCAGCAGCGCGACTCTGAACACTGAAGCTTTCTTT. Protein product: CASSATLNTEAFF.

This chain connects TRBV2 to TRBJ1-6, with D unresolved. Germline loops: CDR1 SNHLY, CDR2 FYNNEI. This CDR3 comprises 14 residues. Between the trimmed V and J ends, which lost 4 bases and 3 bases, there was a span of 7 bases. The CDR3 DNA reads as TGTGCCAGCAGTGCTACGGGCTATAATTCACCCCTCCACTTT. Its protein product is CASSATGYNSPLHF. Using reference TRBV2 and TRBJ1-6 for the parts outside the CDR3, the full variable domain is EPEVTQTPSHQVTQMGQEVILRCVPISNHLYFYWYRQILGQKVEFLVSFYNNEISEKSEIFDDQFSVERPDGSNFTLKIRSTKLEDSAMYFCASSATGYNSPLHFGNGTRLTVT.

This rearrangement joins TRBV29-1 to TRBJ1-5; TRBD1 aligns across 8 bases. CDR3 length: 12 residues. Germline values: CDR1 SQVTM, CDR2 ANQGSEA. With V trimmed by 4 bases and J by 5 bases, 1 base remained unmatched. The CDR3 protein is CSVAGQDQPQHF. The DNA of the CDR3 is TGCAGCGTTGCGGGACAGGATCAGCCCCAGCATTTT.

The rearrangement links TRBV9 to TRBJ2-1, with D possibly matching TRBD1 (6 bases). The length of the CDR3 is 16 residues. The germline V and J ends were trimmed by 7 bases and 0 bases, with 17 bases remaining between them. Per germline, CDR1 SGDLS and CDR2 YYNGEE. The DNA for the CDR3 is TGTGCCAGCTCCCAGTCAGGGGCCAGCTCCTACAATGAGCAGTTCTTC. Encoded protein: CASSQSGASSYNEQFF.

In its sample, this clone was seen a few times. This chain connects TRBV6-5 to TRBJ2-7; D unclear. The CDR3 contains 14 residues. V was clipped by 1 base and J by 0 bases, with 7 bases between them. Germline lookup yields CDR1 MNHEY and CDR2 SVGAGI. The CDR3 DNA reads TGTGCCAGCAGTTACTTACGAGGCTCCTACGAGCAGTACTTC. It encodes CASSYLRGSYEQYF.